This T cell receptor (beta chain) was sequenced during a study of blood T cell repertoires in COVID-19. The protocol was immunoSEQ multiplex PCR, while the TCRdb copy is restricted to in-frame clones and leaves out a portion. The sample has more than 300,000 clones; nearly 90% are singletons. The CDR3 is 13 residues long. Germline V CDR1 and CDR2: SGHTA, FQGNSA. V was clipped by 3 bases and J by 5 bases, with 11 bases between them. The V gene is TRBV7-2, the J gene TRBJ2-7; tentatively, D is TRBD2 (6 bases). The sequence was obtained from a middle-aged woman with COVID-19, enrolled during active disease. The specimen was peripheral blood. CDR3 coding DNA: TGTGCCAGCAGCTTTCGTTCGGGAGACGAGCAGTACTTC. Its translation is CASSFRSGDEQYF.